A selection of T cell receptor beta chains follows, all from one sample in a study of identical twins. A single record per CDR3 protein comes from TCRdb applying MiXCR to the 5' RACE reads. The data show approximately 350,000 distinct CDR3 sequences, approximately 13% seen once. This sample also appeared in a second study, on yellow fever vaccine responses in identical twins.

The material sequenced was CD8+ T cells sorted from blood. All receptors derive from a woman under 30 in good health. Both conserved end residues are part of each CDR3. The D gene is left open where the match is weak. Part of the rows lack a size; the others show once, few, many or a class for expanded clones.

d_call,v_call,j_call,clone_size,cdr3_nt,cdr3_aa
NA,TRBV20-1,TRBJ2-5,NA,TGCAGTGCTAGAGTGGATCGGGCTTGGCGGGGTCCCCAAGAGACCCAGTACTTC,CSARVDRAWRGPQETQYF
TRBD2,TRBV10-3,TRBJ2-2,NA,TGTGCCATCAGTATACTAGCGGAGAAGAACACCGGGGAGCTGTTTTTT,CAISILAEKNTGELFF
NA,TRBV5-1,TRBJ2-3,few,TGCGCCAGCAGCTTGAGGGGGAGCAGGGGCACAGATACGCAGTATTTT,CASSLRGSRGTDTQYF
TRBD1,TRBV12-3/TRBV12-4,TRBJ2-1,few,TGTGCCAGCAGTTTAAGGACAGGCCTCTACAATGAGCAGTTCTTC,CASSLRTGLYNEQFF
TRBD1,TRBV7-2,TRBJ2-7,many,TGTGCCAGCAGCTTCGAAGACAGGGGAGCCTACGAGCAGTACTTC,CASSFEDRGAYEQYF
NA,TRBV7-8,TRBJ2-3,few,TGTGCCAGCAGCTTAGATTCATTGATCTCTAGCACAGATACGCAGTATTTT,CASSLDSLISSTDTQYF
NA,TRBV3-1,TRBJ2-7,few,TGTGCCAGCAGCCAAGTCCCTGCGGAGCAGTACTTC,CASSQVPAEQYF
TRBD1,TRBV11-2,TRBJ2-3,NA,TGTGCCAGCAGCCTGAGGACAGGACGCACAGATACGCAGTATTTT,CASSLRTGRTDTQYF
NA,TRBV21-1,TRBJ2-5,few,TGTGCCAGCACGGCCGCCGAGGGAACCCAGTACTTC,CASTAAEGTQYF
TRBD1,TRBV7-9,TRBJ2-1,few,TGTGCCAGCAGTTCGGTGGTAGGACAGGGGTACAATGAGCAGTTCTTC,CASSSVVGQGYNEQFF
NA,TRBV4-1,TRBJ2-2,few,TGCGCCAGCAGCCATGACTGGACGAACACCGGGGAGCTGTTTTTT,CASSHDWTNTGELFF
NA,TRBV28,TRBJ2-7,few,TGTGCCAGCAGTCAACCCGTCTACGAGCAGTACTTC,CASSQPVYEQYF
NA,TRBV9,TRBJ2-5,few,TGTGCCAGCAGCGTAGAAGGAGCGGAAGAGACCCAGTACTTC,CASSVEGAEETQYF
TRBD2,TRBV5-1,TRBJ2-3,many,TGCGCCAGCAGCTTGACTAGCGGGACGCGAGATACGCAGTATTTT,CASSLTSGTRDTQYF
TRBD1,TRBV4-1,TRBJ1-2,many,TGCGCCAGCACTAAAGTACCGGGACAGGGCACTCATGGCTACACCTTC,CASTKVPGQGTHGYTF
NA,TRBV7-8,TRBJ2-3,NA,TGTGCCAGCAGCTTTTCCAGGTCTAGCACAGATACGCAGTATTTT,CASSFSRSSTDTQYF
NA,TRBV27,TRBJ2-7,NA,TGTGCCAGCAGTTTAAATCCTAGCTCCTACGAGCAGTACTTC,CASSLNPSSYEQYF
TRBD2,TRBV24-1,TRBJ2-2,few,TGTGCCACCAGTCCAGCGGGGGGGACCGGGGAGCTGTTTTTT,CATSPAGGTGELFF
TRBD1,TRBV6-5,TRBJ2-5,few,TGTGCCAGCAGTTACCAGGGGGACGTATTGGGGGAGACCCAGTACTTC,CASSYQGDVLGETQYF
TRBD2,TRBV12-3/TRBV12-4,TRBJ2-7,many,TGTGCCAGCAGTCCTACTAGCGAAAACTCCTACGAGCAGTACTTC,CASSPTSENSYEQYF
TRBD1,TRBV18,TRBJ1-1,NA,TGTGCCAGCTCACCAAGAAGGACAGGGTCTGAAGTTTTCTTT,CASSPRRTGSEVFF
NA,TRBV19,TRBJ1-2,NA,TGTGCCAGTAGTATAGATTATTATGGCTACACCTTC,CASSIDYYGYTF
NA,TRBV5-1,TRBJ2-3,many,TGCGCCAGCAGCTTGATGGACGCTAGCACAGATACGCAGTATTTT,CASSLMDASTDTQYF
TRBD2,TRBV20-1,TRBJ2-5,many,TGCAGTGCTCCGAGGGTGGCGGGAGGGCCTCCAGAGACCCAGTACTTC,CSAPRVAGGPPETQYF
TRBD1,TRBV7-8,TRBJ1-1,few,TGTGCCAGCAGCCCGAGACAGGGTGAAGCTTTCTTT,CASSPRQGEAFF
TRBD2,TRBV27,TRBJ2-1,NA,TGTGCCAGCAGTTGGACCGGGACTAGCGGGGGATCGGTGCAGTTCTTC,CASSWTGTSGGSVQFF
NA,TRBV4-2,TRBJ1-6,medium-sized,TGTGCCAGCAGCCAAGGGGAGAGGGTTATGGGTTCACCCCTCCACTTT,CASSQGERVMGSPLHF
NA,TRBV28,TRBJ2-2,few,TGTGCCAGCAGTTTCCTCTCTAGCGTACCGAACACCGGGGAGCTGTTTTTT,CASSFLSSVPNTGELFF
TRBD1,TRBV4-2,TRBJ2-1,NA,TGTGCCAGCAGCCAAGTCCCGGACAGGAGATTCTACAATGAGCAGTTCTTC,CASSQVPDRRFYNEQFF
TRBD2,TRBV6-2/TRBV6-3,TRBJ2-1,NA,TGTGCCAGCAGTTTACCCGGGAGGGCCTTTAATGAGCAGTTCTTC,CASSLPGRAFNEQFF
NA,TRBV4-2,TRBJ2-1,many,TGTGCCAGCAGCCAGGGAAACGGGCAGTTCTTC,CASSQGNGQFF
NA,TRBV28,TRBJ1-5,NA,TGTGCCAGCAGTTGGGGGGCTTCGAGCAATCAGCCCCAGCATTTT,CASSWGASSNQPQHF
NA,TRBV4-2,TRBJ1-1,many,TGTGCCAGCAGCCATGAACAGGGAATGGGCACTGAAGCTTTCTTT,CASSHEQGMGTEAFF
NA,TRBV20-1,TRBJ1-1,few,TGCAGTGCTAGAGATGAGGGGAATGCTGAAGCTTTCTTT,CSARDEGNAEAFF
TRBD1,TRBV29-1,TRBJ2-7,many,TGCAGCGTCGAAGACAGGGGAAAGTCCTACGAGCAGTACTTC,CSVEDRGKSYEQYF
NA,TRBV18,TRBJ2-5,NA,TGTGCCAGCTCACACACCGGGACTCGGCAGTACTTC,CASSHTGTRQYF